The source of this TCR beta chain is a study of blood T cells in healthy people across ages. Trimming cost V 0 bases and J 4 bases; bases outside gene matches: 2. Germline CDR1 is SGDLS and CDR2 is YYNGEE. The CDR3 has 14 residues. Together with a sample-barcoded 5' primer, a J-beta primer mix was included in a second PCR lasting about 6 to 11 cycles. TCRdb processed the 5' RACE reads anew with MiXCR; each CDR3 protein has one entry. The sample has 800,000 to 950,000 distinct CDR3 sequences; roughly 52% are singletons. This rearrangement joins TRBV9 to TRBJ2-3; TRBD2 aligns across 7 bases. This clonotype was obtained from a man aged 25-45 years in good health. Sequencing used blood. In DNA, the CDR3 is TGTGCCAGCAGCGTAGGACTAGCCGCAGATACGCAGTATTTT. Translation: CASSVGLAADTQYF. The complete variable domain, with remaining parts taken from reference TRBV9 and TRBJ2-3, reads DSGVTQTPKHLITATGQRVTLRCSPRSGDLSVYWYQQSLDQGLQFLIQYYNGEERAKGNILERFSAQQFPDLHSELNLSSLELGDSALYFCASSVGLAADTQYFGPGTRLTVL.